This T cell receptor (beta chain) was identified during a study (dated by TCRdb to the mid-2010s). Broadly, across the study: The study examined whether tumor-infiltrating Tregs in breast cancer are drawn from blood Tregs or arise in situ by conversion from other CD4+ T cell subsets.

This clonotype appeared a few times. Its binding antigen is unknown. Within one base of it there is no much larger clone, and no base qualities were kept. Tregs were isolated as CD4+CD25+CD127-/low cells. Tregs, naive and memory CD4+ T cells from tumor, blood and ipsilateral draining lymph nodes of roughly 5 breast cancer patients underwent full-length TCR alpha and beta sequencing. Tumor tissue and lymph nodes obtained by ipsilateral axillary dissection were perfused with PBS, cut into small pieces and digested using collagenase I and hyaluronidase. Sorted cell populations were confirmed by FACS to exceed 90% purity. Amplification of full-length TCR variable regions was done by 5' RACE PCR using constant-region reverse primers, and this step was followed by semi-nested PCR with Nested Universal Primer A. The ReliaPrep RNA Cell Miniprep System was used to extract total RNA, which was then reverse transcribed into 5'RACE-ready cDNA with the SMARTer RACE 5'/3' Kit. Full-length TCR alpha and beta libraries were barcoded with multiplex adaptors and sequenced on an Illumina MiSeq. Regarding the original processing steps: For each of nine subset-tissue groups, sequencing data from the five patients were combined, and the groups were compared by unsupervised clustering of TCR gene usage. The Morisita-Horn index was used to calculate repertoire similarity, with shared sequences weighted according to their contribution to each repertoire. TCRdb itself trimmed the public reads at Q25 with fastp, ran MiXCR and retained productive beta chains. All rows with the same CDR3 protein become a single entry with the most common DNA and genes. The V and J calls were not made by the authors but by TCRdb's processing. The sample data list roughly 58,000 distinct CDR3 sequences, and about a fifth of these were observed just once. The top ten hold roughly 2.9% of the sample.

Results the study describes overall, beyond this receptor: The TCR alpha and beta sequences of tumor-infiltrating Tregs showed the greatest overlap with tumor naive CD4+ T cells, followed by blood naive CD4+ T cells. Rather than covering whole repertoires, validation in the larger cohort was restricted to a single TCR beta V-J rearrangement. Tumor memory CD4+ T cell TCR gene usage clustered with blood and lymph node memory CD4+ cells and lymph node naive CD4+ cells.

Input material: tumor-infiltrating Tregs sorted from the breast tumor. This sequence was found in a female donor with breast cancer.

The bases read TGTGCCAGCAGCCCGACAGGGAAGCTACGGAACACTGAAGCTTTCTTT. Its translation reads: CASSPTGKLRNTEAFF. The chain employs TRBV13 and TRBJ1-1, with 7 bases in between that match TRBD1. V and J are trimmed by 5 bases and 1 base, and the gene matches miss 10 bases of the junction. As encoded in the germline V gene (reference sequence), CDR1 is PRHDT while CDR2 is FYEKMQ. Inclusive of the bounding cysteine and phenylalanine, the CDR3 is 16 residues long. CDR3 DNA is the only sequence kept; it has 48 bases, read in frame from the first base.